The 4 T cell receptor beta chains presented below share a single source sample, sequenced in a study of PD-L1 blockade in urothelial cancer. TCRdb keeps only in-frame clones here, not all; method: immunoSEQ multiplex PCR. The sample yields under 40,000 clones, around 88% seen once. The material sequenced was PBMCs, taken around atezolizumab (anti-PD-L1) treatment. These TCRs come from a man in his 60s with urothelial cancer.

As to this clone: Germline and junction disagree at one end, which may indicate a read error. This sample includes further DNA sequences coding for the same CDR3. This chain connects TRBV5-6 to TRBJ2-2, with D maybe TRBD1 (5 bases). Germline CDR1 SGHDT, CDR2 YYEEEE. This CDR3 has 15 residues. In nucleotides, the CDR3 is TGTGCCAGCAGCTCGTGGGGCCTTAACACCGGAGAGCTGTTTTTT. The encoded protein is CASSSWGLNTGELFF.

The chain has TRBV15 and TRBJ2-5; perhaps TRBD2 as D (6 bases). V lost 0 bases and J lost 4, with 12 bases in between. The germline V gene has CDR1 LNHNV and CDR2 YYDKDF (reference sequence). The CDR3 has 15 amino acids. This CDR3 reads CATSRDKGRGETQYF. In nucleotides, the CDR3 is TGTGCCACCAGCAGAGATAAGGGGCGGGGAGAGACCCAGTACTTC. The full variable domain, rest sourced from reference TRBV15 and TRBJ2-5, is DAMVIQNPRYQVTQFGKPVTLSCSQTLNHNVMYWYQQKSSQAPKLLFHYYDKDFNNEADTPDNFQSRRPNTSFCFLDIRSPGLGDTAMYLCATSRDKGRGETQYFGPGTRLLVL.

V and J are TRBV5-8 and TRBJ2-7, with D perhaps TRBD1 (5 bases). V dropped 0 bases and J dropped 3 bases, with 7 bases sitting between them. The CDR3 contains 13 residues. The germline gives CDR1 SGHTS, CDR2 YDEGEE. CDR3 residues: CASSLAGNYEQYF. In nucleotides, the CDR3 is TGTGCCAGCAGCTTGGCAGGGAACTACGAGCAGTACTTC. The full variable domain, its missing parts supplied by reference TRBV5-8 and TRBJ2-7, is EAGVTQSPTHLIKTRGQQATLRCSPISGHTSVYWYQQALGLGLQFLLWYDEGEERNRGNFPPRFSGRQFPNYSSELNVNALELEDSALYLCASSLAGNYEQYFGPGTRLTVT.

This chain connects TRBV5-5 to TRBJ2-7; D gene uncertain. CDR1 and CDR2 from the germline V gene are SGHKS and YYEKEE (reference sequence). The CDR3 length is 14 residues. The V gene lost 1 base and the J gene lost 0 bases, with 8 bases spanning the gap. The CDR3 DNA reads TGTGCCAGCAGCTTGTCCGTCAGCTCCTACGAGCAGTACTTC. Protein product: CASSLSVSSYEQYF. Based on the CDR3 plus reference TRBV5-5 and TRBJ2-7, the full variable domain is DAGVTQSPTHLIKTRGQQVTLRCSPISGHKSVSWYQQVLGQGPQFIFQYYEKEERGRGNFPDRFSARQFPNYSSELNVNALLLGDSALYLCASSLSVSSYEQYFGPGTRLTVT.